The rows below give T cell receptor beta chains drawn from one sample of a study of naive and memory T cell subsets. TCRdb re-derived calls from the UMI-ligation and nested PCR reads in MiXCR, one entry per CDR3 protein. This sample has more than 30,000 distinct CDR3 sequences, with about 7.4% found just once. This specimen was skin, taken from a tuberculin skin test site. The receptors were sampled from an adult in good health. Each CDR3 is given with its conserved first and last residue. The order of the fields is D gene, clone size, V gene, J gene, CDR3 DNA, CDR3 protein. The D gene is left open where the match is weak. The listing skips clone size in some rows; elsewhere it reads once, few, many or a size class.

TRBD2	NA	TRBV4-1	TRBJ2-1	TGCGCCAGCAGTACAAGCGGGGGAGTACGCGAGCAGTTCTTC	CASSTSGGVREQFF
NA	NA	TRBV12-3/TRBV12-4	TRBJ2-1	TGTGCCAGCAGATCACCGATGGTGGATGAGCAGTTCTTC	CASRSPMVDEQFF
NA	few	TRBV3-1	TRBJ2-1	TGTGCCAGCAGCCCCTATGGGGGGGGCCTTCTGTTCTTC	CASSPYGGGLLFF
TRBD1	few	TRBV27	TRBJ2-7	TGTGCCAGCAGTAGACGACAGGGTTCATACGAGCAGTACTTC	CASSRRQGSYEQYF
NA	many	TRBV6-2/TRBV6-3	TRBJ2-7	TGTGCCAGCAGTTACAACGCGGGCGAGCAGTACTTC	CASSYNAGEQYF
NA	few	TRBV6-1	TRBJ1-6	TGTGCCAGCAGTGACAGTCGGAGGAATTCACCCCTCCACTTT	CASSDSRRNSPLHF
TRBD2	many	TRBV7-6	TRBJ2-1	TGTGCCAGCAGTCCTAGCGGGGGGGCAGGGAATGAGCAGTTCTTC	CASSPSGGAGNEQFF
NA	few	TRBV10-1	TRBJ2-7	TGCGCCAGCAGCGAAGACGGCTACGAGCAGTACTTC	CASSEDGYEQYF
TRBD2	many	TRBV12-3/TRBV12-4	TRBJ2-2	TGTGCCAGCAGTTCCTCGGGACTAGCGGGGAACACCGGGGAGCTGTTTTTT	CASSSSGLAGNTGELFF
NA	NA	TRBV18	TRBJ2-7	TGTGCCAGCTCACCCCTAGGGGAAGAGCAGTACTTC	CASSPLGEEQYF
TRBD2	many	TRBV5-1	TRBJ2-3	TGCGCCAGCAGCCCGGTAGCGGGGCCCACAGATACGCAGTATTTT	CASSPVAGPTDTQYF
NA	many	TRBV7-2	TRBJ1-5	TGTGCCAGCAGCTTAGGGACGCCCAAGGATCAGCCCCAGCATTTT	CASSLGTPKDQPQHF
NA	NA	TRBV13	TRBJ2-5	TGTGCCAGCAGCTTAGAGGTGGGGAGGCAAGAGACCCAGTACTTC	CASSLEVGRQETQYF
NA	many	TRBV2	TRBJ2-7	TGTGCCAGCAGGACCCCAGTGTGGGGCTACGAGCAGTACTTC	CASRTPVWGYEQYF
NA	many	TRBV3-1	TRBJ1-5	TGTGCCAGCAGCCAATTCGGTGATCAGCCCCAGCATTTT	CASSQFGDQPQHF
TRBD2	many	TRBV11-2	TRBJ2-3	TGTGCCAGCAGCTTGGGTCTAGCGGGGACCCGCACAGATACGCAGTATTTT	CASSLGLAGTRTDTQYF
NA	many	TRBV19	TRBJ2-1	TGTGCCAGTAGTATACGGGGGTTCAATGAGCAGTTCTTC	CASSIRGFNEQFF
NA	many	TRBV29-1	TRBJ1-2	TGCAGCGTTGAATGGGGGGAGGACTATGGCTACACCTTC	CSVEWGEDYGYTF
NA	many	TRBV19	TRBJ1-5	TGTGCCAGTAGCCGACAGTTTAGCAATCAGCCCCAGCATTTT	CASSRQFSNQPQHF
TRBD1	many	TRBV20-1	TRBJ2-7	TGCAGTGCAAACGAGGACAGGGGGCGCGAGCAGTACTTC	CSANEDRGREQYF
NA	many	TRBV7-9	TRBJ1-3	TGTGCCAGCAGCGGCGTCCCAGGGAGCCCTGGAAACACCATATATTTT	CASSGVPGSPGNTIYF
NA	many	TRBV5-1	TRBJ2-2	TGCGCCAGCAGCTTGGTGGGCCGGGACACCGGGGAGCTGTTTTTT	CASSLVGRDTGELFF
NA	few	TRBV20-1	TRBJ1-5	TGCAGTGCTAGGTTACAGGGATATGGCAATCAGCCCCAGCATTTT	CSARLQGYGNQPQHF
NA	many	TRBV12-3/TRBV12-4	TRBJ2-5	TGTGCCAGCAGTCCAGGACGGCGTGAGACCCAGTACTTC	CASSPGRRETQYF
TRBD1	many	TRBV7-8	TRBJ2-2	TGTGCCAGCAGCTGGACAGGGGGCTACAACACCGGGGAGCTGTTTTTT	CASSWTGGYNTGELFF
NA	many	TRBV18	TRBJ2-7	TGTGCCAGCTCCCCGGGACCGCACTACGAGCAGTACTTC	CASSPGPHYEQYF
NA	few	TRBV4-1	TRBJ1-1	TGCGCCAGCAGCCTACCACGGGGGAACACTGAAGCTTTCTTT	CASSLPRGNTEAFF
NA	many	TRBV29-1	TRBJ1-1	TGCAGCGTTGAAACAGGAAACACTGAAGCTTTCTTT	CSVETGNTEAFF
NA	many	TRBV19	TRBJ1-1	TGTGCCAGTAGAACGGCCGTCGGACTCAAGAACACTGAAGCTTTCTTT	CASRTAVGLKNTEAFF
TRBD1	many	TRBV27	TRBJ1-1	TGTGCCAGCAGTTTGGGGGACAGGGAGAACACTGAAGCTTTCTTT	CASSLGDRENTEAFF
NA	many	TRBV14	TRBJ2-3	TGTGCCAGCAGCCAAAATGGGCTCGGCACAGATACGCAGTATTTT	CASSQNGLGTDTQYF
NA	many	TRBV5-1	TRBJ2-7	TGCGCCAGCAGCTTGGCGCTCGTGCCGGGCTACGAGCAGTACTTC	CASSLALVPGYEQYF
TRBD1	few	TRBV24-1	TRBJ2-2	TGTGCCACCAGCGGCCCTAACAAGGACAGGGAAACCTTTAACACCGGGGAGCTGTTTTTT	CATSGPNKDRETFNTGELFF
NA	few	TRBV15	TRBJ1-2	TGTGCCACCAGCAGAGGAGGGGTGGGCTATGGCTACACCTTC	CATSRGGVGYGYTF
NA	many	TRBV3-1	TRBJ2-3	TGTGCCAGCAGCCAAAAACCGGGCAGGGGAGGGGACACAGATACGCAGTATTTT	CASSQKPGRGGDTDTQYF
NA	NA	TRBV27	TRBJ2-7	TGTGCCAGCAGAATTACAGACCCGACGCTCGGGGAGCAGTACTTC	CASRITDPTLGEQYF
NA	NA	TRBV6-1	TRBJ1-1	TGTGCCAGCAGTGCAGTCATTATGAACACTGAAGCTTTCTTT	CASSAVIMNTEAFF
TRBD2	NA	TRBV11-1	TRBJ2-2	TGTGCCAGCAGATCTTCCTATAGCGGGGAGAACACCGGGGAGCTGTTTTTT	CASRSSYSGENTGELFF
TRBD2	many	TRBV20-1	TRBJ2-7	TGCAGTGCTTCAATTGGGGGGACTAGCTGGGACGAGCAGTACTTC	CSASIGGTSWDEQYF
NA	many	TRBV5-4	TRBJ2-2	TGTGCCAGCAGCTTGATGGAGAACACCGGGGAGCTGTTTTTT	CASSLMENTGELFF
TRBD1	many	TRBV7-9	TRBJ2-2	TGTGCCAGCAGCCACGGACAGGGGGCCGGGGAGCTGTTTTTT	CASSHGQGAGELFF
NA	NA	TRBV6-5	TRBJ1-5	TGTGCCAGCAGTCGGGGGGGTGCGACGTCAAGCAATCAGCCCCAGCATTTT	CASSRGGATSSNQPQHF
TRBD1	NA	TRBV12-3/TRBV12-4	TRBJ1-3	TGTGCCAGCAGTTCTGGGCGTACAGGGGGGTTTGGAAACACCATATATTTT	CASSSGRTGGFGNTIYF
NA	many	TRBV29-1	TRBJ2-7	TGCAGCGTTGATGGGGAAGGGGTAGCCTACGAGCAGTACTTC	CSVDGEGVAYEQYF
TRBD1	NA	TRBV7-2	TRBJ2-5	TGTGCCAGCAGCTTGGACAGGGCTCAAGAGACCCAGTACTTC	CASSLDRAQETQYF
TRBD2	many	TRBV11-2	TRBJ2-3	TGTGCCAGCAGCTTGGGACTAGCGGGGGGTAGTACAGATACGCAGTATTTT	CASSLGLAGGSTDTQYF
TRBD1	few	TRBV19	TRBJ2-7	TGTGCCAGTAGTGGTCGGGGCAGGGGGTCTTACGAGCAGTACTTC	CASSGRGRGSYEQYF
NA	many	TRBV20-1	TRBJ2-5	TGCAGTGCTAGTGCCCCTGAGGGAGTAAAGACCCAGTACTTC	CSASAPEGVKTQYF
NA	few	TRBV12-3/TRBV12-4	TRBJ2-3	TGTGCCAGCAATCCTAGCAATACAGATACGCAGTATTTT	CASNPSNTDTQYF
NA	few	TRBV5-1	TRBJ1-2	TGCGCCAGCAAAGTTGCAGGGGACTATGGCTACACCTTC	CASKVAGDYGYTF
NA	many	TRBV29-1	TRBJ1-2	TGCAGCGTTGATAGCTATGGCTACACCTTC	CSVDSYGYTF
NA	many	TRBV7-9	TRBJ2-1	TGTGCCAGCAGCCCAGCGGTGAAGTCCTACAATGAGCAGTTCTTC	CASSPAVKSYNEQFF
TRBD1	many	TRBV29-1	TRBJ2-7	TGCAGCGTTATCGGACAGGGGGCAGGCGAGCAGTACTTC	CSVIGQGAGEQYF
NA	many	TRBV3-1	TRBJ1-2	TGTGCCAGCAGCTCCCTGGCAAGGGCTGGCTACACCTTC	CASSSLARAGYTF
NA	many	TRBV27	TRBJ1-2	TGTGCCAGCAGTTTATCGTTGTCGGGGACACCCTATGGCTACACCTTC	CASSLSLSGTPYGYTF
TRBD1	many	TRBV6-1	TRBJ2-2	TGTGCCAGCAGTGTCGGACAGGTCAACACCGGGGAGCTGTTTTTT	CASSVGQVNTGELFF
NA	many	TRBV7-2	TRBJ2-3	TGTGCCAGCAGCGAGGAAGGCCTGGACACCTTCACAGATACGCAGTATTTT	CASSEEGLDTFTDTQYF
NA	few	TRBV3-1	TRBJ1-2	TGTGCCAGCAGCCAAGAACTACAGGGTCGCTATGGCTACACCTTC	CASSQELQGRYGYTF
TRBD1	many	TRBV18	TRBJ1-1	TGTGCCAGCTCATCCGGGGACAGTCCGGGGACTGAAGCTTTCTTT	CASSSGDSPGTEAFF